One sample yielded the 30 T cell receptor beta chains listed below, sequenced in a study of cytomegalovirus exposure and HLA in healthy donors (dated by TCRdb to the late 2010s). The method behind the library was the immunoSEQ multiplex PCR assay. For the multiplex PCR, a mixture combining 60 forward primers for TCR Vbeta segments and 13 reverse primers for TCR Jbeta segments was used. Entries here come from immuneACCESS through TCRdb and include only in-frame sequences with V and J called. Some clones fail to appear in such tables; in the studies checked, an unresolved V gene covers under half of the shortfall, and the cause of the remainder is unknown. The table kept for this sample lists over 100,000 clones. The leading ten clones occupy 6.8% of the sample. Sequences were obtained from PBMCs. These TCRs come from a man between 40 and 49 years old in good health and CMV-seropositive.

The chain employs TRBV6-1 and TRBJ2-7; D is possibly TRBD2 (6 bases). V dropped 5 bases and J dropped 4 bases, with 12 bases sitting between them. This CDR3 is 13 amino acids long. Per germline, CDR1 MNHNS and CDR2 SASEGT. The CDR3 bases are TGTGCCAGCAGTCGGGACTCCGGGTACGAGCAGTACTTC. Encoded protein: CASSRDSGYEQYF.

CDR3 amino acids: CASSLRGGRSYGYTF. The CDR3 DNA reads TGTGCCAGCAGCTTGAGGGGAGGGCGGAGCTATGGCTACACCTTC. The gene calls are TRBV5-8 and TRBJ1-2; tentative D call: TRBD1 (5 bases). The CDR3 sequence is 15 residues long. Trimming cost V 1 base and J 4 bases, with 14 bases left between them. Germline CDR1 reads SGHTS; CDR2 reads YDEGEE.

J is TRBJ2-4 and V is TRBV19; possibly TRBD2 for D (7 bases). The V end was cut by 1 base, the J end by 5 bases, with 9 bases between. From germline, CDR1 is LNHDA and CDR2 SQIVND (reference sequence). CDR3 length: 14 amino acids. Here the CDR3 reads CASSIGGGQNIQYF. CDR3 nucleotides: TGTGCCAGTAGTATAGGGGGGGGCCAAAACATTCAGTACTTC.

CDR3 protein: CASSLQAMAETQYF. DNA for the CDR3: TGTGCCAGCAGCTTGCAAGCGATGGCAGAGACCCAGTACTTC. J is TRBJ2-5 and V is TRBV5-4; D gene uncertain. This CDR3 region has 14 residues. Trimming stripped 1 base from V and 4 bases from J, with 11 bases between. Germline assignment: CDR1 SGHNT and CDR2 YYREEE (reference sequence).

The J gene is TRBJ2-6, the V gene TRBV4-1; a weak D match, TRBD1 (5 bases). Trimming removed 6 bases from V and 0 bases from J, with 15 bases in between. The CDR3 length is 17 residues. CDR1 is MGHRA, CDR2 YSYEKL, per germline. The CDR3 DNA follows: TGCGCCAGCAGTATAGGTAGGGGTATCTCTGGGGCCAACGTCCTGACTTTC. Encoded protein: CASSIGRGISGANVLTF.

The chain joins TRBV7-2 to TRBJ2-7, with 9 bases aligning to TRBD2. V trimming: 2 bases; J trimming: 2 bases; junction bases outside the gene matches: 7. The CDR3 sequence is 16 residues long. CDR1 and CDR2 (germline): SGHTA, FQGNSA. CDR3 nucleotides: TGTGCCAGCAGCTTAAAGGCGACTAGCGGAACCTACGAGCAGTACTTC. Translating it yields CASSLKATSGTYEQYF.

The J gene is TRBJ1-2, the V gene TRBV5-4; 11 bases align to TRBD1. After removal of 3 bases from V and 4 bases from J, the junction contained 11 bases not matched to a gene. CDR3 length: 17 amino acids. Germline V gives CDR1 SGHNT, CDR2 YYREEE (reference sequence). CDR3 in DNA: TGTGCCAGCAGCTCCCTCCTCGGACAGGGGGCGAGCTATGGCTACACCTTC. Protein product: CASSSLLGQGASYGYTF.

The rearrangement joins TRBV30 to TRBJ2-5; D call uncertain. CDR3 size: 12 residues. Germline V gives CDR1 GTSNPN, CDR2 SVGIG (reference sequence). Trimming left V 2 bases short and J 5 bases short, with 9 bases between. CDR3 DNA sequence: TGTGCCTGGAGTCTCCGCGGTGAGACCCAGTACTTC. This translates into CAWSLRGETQYF.

This chain joins TRBV5-1 and TRBJ2-7; 9 bases line up with TRBD1. Trimming cost V 4 bases and J 2 bases; bases outside gene matches: 7. Germline V gene sequence: CDR1 SGHRS, CDR2 YFSETQ. The CDR3 runs 15 residues. CDR3 sequence (DNA): TGCGCCAGCAGCATTACAGGGGGCCAACCCTACGAGCAGTACTTC. It specifies CASSITGGQPYEQYF.

The chain recombines TRBV29-1 with TRBJ2-1, with a tentative D call TRBD2 (6 bases). The length of the CDR3 is 13 residues. Trimming left V 6 bases short and J 9 bases short, with 18 bases between. CDR1 and CDR2 (germline): SQVTM, ANQGSEA. The CDR3 DNA follows: TGCAGCGTCTTAGCCTTACTGGGAGGTGAGCAGTTCTTC. This translates into CSVLALLGGEQFF.

The V gene is TRBV4-2, the J gene TRBJ1-4; the D gene is possibly TRBD1 (6 bases). Germline CDR1 and CDR2: LGHNA and YNFKEQ. Trimming removed 2 bases at V and 1 base at J, with 14 bases between. CDR3 length equals 17 residues. The CDR3 loop reads CASSQRQGMETNEKLFF. As DNA, the CDR3 is TGTGCCAGCAGCCAAAGGCAGGGGATGGAAACTAATGAAAAACTGTTTTTT.

This chain links TRBV7-9 with TRBJ1-2; possibly TRBD1 for D (6 bases). Germline V CDR1 and CDR2: SEHNR, FQNEAQ (reference sequence). The CDR3 extends over 13 amino acids. V shed 11 bases and J shed 8 bases, with 21 bases lying between them. The CDR3 region is CAGLLPGGAGYTF. CDR3 bases: TGTGCCGGCCTTCTTCCGGGGGGCGCAGGCTACACCTTC. Full variable domain (rest looked up from reference TRBV7-9 and TRBJ1-2): DTGVSQNPRHKITKRGQNVTFRCDPISEHNRLYWYRQTLGQGPEFLTYFQNEAQLEKSRLLSDRFSAERPKGSFSTLEIQRTEQGDSAMYLCAGLLPGGAGYTFGSGTRLTVV.

The chain couples TRBV7-9 to TRBJ2-5, with TRBD2 matching 11 bases. The assigned J gene may be wrong: the sequence end matches TRBJ2-7 better. The length of the CDR3 is 15 residues. Germline lookup yields CDR1 SEHNR and CDR2 FQNEAQ (reference sequence). CDR3 sequence reads: CASSPSGGLSYEQYF. The CDR3 bases are TGTGCCAGCAGCCCTAGCGGGGGGCTCTCCTACGAGCAGTACTTC.

The chain joins TRBV7-3 to TRBJ2-1, with 7 bases that match TRBD2. The V and J ends lost 2 bases and 6 bases, in that order; junction bases with no gene match: 4. The germline gives CDR1 SGHTA, CDR2 FQGTGA. There are 14 residues in the CDR3. CDR3 region: CASSLDPSGNEQFF. For the CDR3, the DNA is TGTGCCAGCAGCTTAGACCCTAGCGGCAATGAGCAGTTCTTC. Supplemented by reference TRBV7-3 and TRBJ2-1, the full variable domain reads GAGVSQTPSNKVTEKGKYVELRCDPISGHTALYWYRQSLGQGPEFLIYFQGTGAADDSGLPNDRFFAVRPEGSVSTLKIQRTERGDSAVYLCASSLDPSGNEQFFGPGTRLTVL.

The chain combines TRBV25-1 with TRBJ1-2, with 7 bases matching TRBD1. The CDR3 contains 13 residues. V lost 4 bases, J lost 7 bases, and 6 bases stayed unmatched. The germline V gene encodes CDR1 MGHDK and CDR2 SYGVNS. DNA for the CDR3: TGTGCCAGCAGTGCGCGACAGGGCGCTGGCTACACCTTC. It translates to CASSARQGAGYTF.

The chain combines TRBV6-1 with TRBJ2-7, with TRBD1 matching over 8 bases. The CDR3 length is 15 residues. The V and J ends lost 6 bases and 0 bases, in that order; junction bases with no gene match: 7. The germline V gene encodes CDR1 MNHNS and CDR2 SASEGT. The CDR3 sequence is CASRTGASSSYEQYF. CDR3 DNA sequence: TGTGCCAGCAGGACAGGGGCATCGAGCTCCTACGAGCAGTACTTC.

Concerning this clone: At the DNA level, this CDR3 is encoded by other sequences in the same sample as well. The rearrangement links TRBV4-2 to TRBJ2-1; 10 nucleotides align to TRBD2. V gave up 4 bases and J gave up 15 bases; unmatched junction bases: 15. CDR1 is LGHNA, CDR2 YNFKEQ, per germline. The CDR3 contains 15 residues. CDR3 region: CASSPLLAGQGWRFF. The CDR3 nucleotides read TGTGCCAGCAGCCCTTTACTAGCGGGACAAGGATGGAGGTTCTTC.

J is TRBJ2-1 and V is TRBV7-9; maybe TRBD2 (5 bases). Germline CDR1 reads SEHNR; CDR2 reads FQNEAQ (reference sequence). The germline V and J ends were trimmed by 3 bases and 4 bases, with 13 bases remaining between them. CDR3 length: 15 residues. CDR3 in DNA: TGTGCCAGCAGCTTTAGACGGGAAGAATACAATGAGCAGTTCTTC. Residues: CASSFRREEYNEQFF.

This chain connects TRBV6-5 to TRBJ2-7, with 11 nucleotides matching TRBD1. The CDR3 contains 14 residues. The germline V gene encodes CDR1 MNHEY and CDR2 SVGAGI. Trimming took 6 bases from V and 5 from J; bases not matched to a gene: 6. CDR3 sequence (DNA): TGTGCCAGCAGCCGGGACAGGGGGTTGAACGAGCAGTACTTC. It encodes CASSRDRGLNEQYF.

This chain uses TRBV10-2 with TRBJ2-1; possible D gene TRBD2, 6 bases. CDR1 is WSHSY, CDR2 SAAADI, per germline. CDR3 length: 15 amino acids. V was pared by 2 bases and J by 2 bases, with 10 bases between. CDR3 region: CASSERRGPYNEQFF. The CDR3 nucleotides are TGCGCCAGCAGTGAGAGGCGGGGCCCCTACAATGAGCAGTTCTTC.

The chain recombines TRBV6-6 with TRBJ2-1; 9 bases line up with TRBD1. The CDR3 is 14 amino acids. The germline gives CDR1 MNHNY, CDR2 SVGAGI (reference sequence). V trimming: 4 bases; J trimming: 3 bases; junction bases outside the gene matches: 1. CDR3 sequence: CASSLTGGYNEQFF. The CDR3 coding sequence is TGTGCCAGCAGTTTGACAGGGGGCTACAATGAGCAGTTCTTC.

The genes are TRBV7-3 and TRBJ2-3, with D hard to call. The length of the CDR3 is 15 residues. Deletions cut 2 bases from V and 0 bases from J, with 9 bases between. Germline CDR1 and CDR2: SGHTA and FQGTGA. CDR3 loop: CASSLGGPSTDTQYF. CDR3 coding DNA: TGTGCCAGCAGCTTAGGTGGGCCCAGCACAGATACGCAGTATTTT.

The chain couples TRBV14 to TRBJ1-5; no reliable D call. Germline-derived CDR1 and CDR2 are SGHDN and FVKESK. The V end was cut by 6 bases, the J end by 4 bases, with 10 bases between. CDR3 size: 13 residues. The CDR3 loop reads CASSQQRNQPQHF. For the CDR3, the DNA is TGTGCCAGCAGTCAGCAGAGGAATCAGCCCCAGCATTTT. The full variable domain, its missing parts supplied by reference TRBV14 and TRBJ1-5, is EAGVTQFPSHSVIEKGQTVTLRCDPISGHDNLYWYRRVMGKEIKFLLHFVKESKQDESGMPNNRFLAERTGGTYSTLKVQPAELEDSGVYFCASSQQRNQPQHFGDGTRLSIL.

The genes are TRBV19 and TRBJ2-1; no firm D call. Between the trimmed V and J ends, which lost 6 bases and 8 bases, there was a span of 11 bases. The CDR3 loop spans 12 amino acids. Germline CDR1 and CDR2: LNHDA and SQIVND (reference sequence). The CDR3 DNA reads as TGTGCCAGTAGCGGTGTTTTCTATGAGCAGTTCTTC. Its translation: CASSGVFYEQFF.

V gene TRBV2 combines with J gene TRBJ2-7, with TRBD1 identical over 9 bases. Trimming removed 5 bases from V and 6 bases from J; junction bases left unmatched: 8. The CDR3 loop spans 14 amino acids. The V gene's germline CDR1 is SNHLY and CDR2 FYNNEI. CDR3 in amino acids: CASSHSGTGSEQYF. In nucleotides, the CDR3 is TGTGCCAGCAGTCACTCCGGGACAGGGTCCGAGCAGTACTTC.

The V and J genes are TRBV5-1 and TRBJ2-1, with TRBD1 matching 12 bases. This CDR3 has 20 amino acids. The V segment lost 1 base and the J segment 5 bases; nucleotides outside the gene matches: 16. CDR1 and CDR2 from the germline V gene are SGHRS and YFSETQ. The CDR3 DNA reads TGCGCCAGCAGCTTGACCGGGACAGGGGGCAGGGGGGGCACGGACAATGAGCAGTTCTTC. Translating it yields CASSLTGTGGRGGTDNEQFF.

This chain uses TRBV18 with TRBJ2-7; 9 nucleotides match TRBD1. Unmatched junction bases numbered 7, after V lost 7 bases and J lost 3 bases. This CDR3 is 14 amino acids long. From germline, CDR1 is KGHSH and CDR2 LQKENI. The DNA for the CDR3 is TGTGCCAGCTTTCAGGGACAGGGTTTCTACGAGCAGTACTTC. It translates to CASFQGQGFYEQYF. Full variable domain (missing parts from reference TRBV18 and TRBJ2-7): NAGVMQNPRHLVRRRGQEARLRCSPMKGHSHVYWYRQLPEEGLKFMVYLQKENIIDESGMPKERFSAEFPKEGPSILRIQQVVRGDSAAYFCASFQGQGFYEQYFGPGTRLTVT.

The chain is built from TRBV28 and TRBJ1-4, with a possible D match to TRBD1 (5 bases). CDR3 size: 14 residues. The germline CDR1 and CDR2 sequences are MDHEN and SYDVKM. V dropped 10 bases and J dropped 0 bases, with 12 bases sitting between them. In DNA form, the CDR3 reads TGTGCCATCACCACAGGCCCAACTAATGAAAAACTGTTTTTT. This encodes CAITTGPTNEKLFF.

This chain connects TRBV28 to TRBJ2-7, with TRBD2 as a possible D gene (7 bases). The CDR3 has 14 amino acids. The germline V and J ends were trimmed by 5 bases and 2 bases, with 13 bases remaining between them. Germline loops: CDR1 MDHEN, CDR2 SYDVKM. The CDR3 DNA reads as TGTGCCAGCAGTCGAGGGGGGGCGGCCTACGAGCAGTACTTC. Protein product: CASSRGGAAYEQYF.

This chain links TRBV4-3 with TRBJ2-1, with 12 bases aligning to TRBD2. CDR1 LGHNA and CDR2 YSLEER come from the germline V gene. Germline trimming cut 4 bases from V and 2 bases from J; bases unmatched to any gene: 6. This CDR3 has 17 amino acids. CDR3 sequence (DNA): TGCGCCAGCAGCCTCGGGACTAGCGGGTTCCCCTACAATGAGCAGTTCTTC. Translated, it gives CASSLGTSGFPYNEQFF.